This is a list of T cell receptor beta chains from one sample in a study of Graves' ophthalmopathy and Graves' hyperthyroidism. MiXCR was run by TCRdb on the multiplex PCR reads, yielding one entry per CDR3 protein. The sample includes 900,000 to 1,200,000 distinct CDR3 sequences, about 36% seen only once; the top ten take around 10%. Sequenced sample: peripheral blood or thyroid tissue (not recorded which). The receptors were gathered from an adult man with Graves' hyperthyroidism. CDR3s include the opening cysteine and the closing phenylalanine or tryptophan. A D gene is named only where the DNA matches it firmly. A row's size may be missing; if present it is once, few, many or a size class.

len: 16; v_gene: TRBV10-3; abundance: NA; j_gene: TRBJ1-1; d_gene: TRBD1; CDR3aa: CAIRQGQGAVGTEAFF
len: 12; v_gene: TRBV28; abundance: once; j_gene: TRBJ1-5; d_gene: NA; CDR3aa: CASVGIRQPQHF
len: 17; v_gene: TRBV7-2; abundance: NA; j_gene: TRBJ1-5; d_gene: TRBD1; CDR3aa: CASSLALDGDRVRPQHF
len: 14; v_gene: TRBV10-2; abundance: once; j_gene: TRBJ1-1; d_gene: NA; CDR3aa: CASSDGNKVKEAFF
len: 14; v_gene: TRBV10-3; abundance: NA; j_gene: TRBJ1-6; d_gene: NA; CDR3aa: CAISLGRVNSPLHF
len: 14; v_gene: TRBV20-1; abundance: many; j_gene: TRBJ2-7; d_gene: NA; CDR3aa: CSARPSFTSYEQYF
len: 13; v_gene: TRBV20-1; abundance: NA; j_gene: TRBJ2-7; d_gene: NA; CDR3aa: CSASEDGAYEQYF
len: 17; v_gene: TRBV7-3; abundance: NA; j_gene: TRBJ2-2; d_gene: TRBD1; CDR3aa: CASRHPGTGMILRELFF
len: 12; v_gene: TRBV29-1; abundance: once; j_gene: TRBJ2-7; d_gene: TRBD2; CDR3aa: CSSTGEGREQYF
len: 15; v_gene: TRBV19; abundance: NA; j_gene: TRBJ1-1; d_gene: TRBD1; CDR3aa: CASSIGDDRGSGAFF
len: 15; v_gene: TRBV19; abundance: NA; j_gene: TRBJ2-7; d_gene: TRBD1; CDR3aa: CASSTGTGFVYEQYF
len: 15; v_gene: TRBV29-1; abundance: many; j_gene: TRBJ1-2; d_gene: TRBD1; CDR3aa: CSVVLGTGGWYGYTF
len: 14; v_gene: TRBV6-2/TRBV6-3; abundance: few; j_gene: TRBJ1-2; d_gene: NA; CDR3aa: CASSLIQSNYGYTF
len: 16; v_gene: TRBV15; abundance: NA; j_gene: TRBJ2-7; d_gene: TRBD1; CDR3aa: CATSTQPGQGFNEQYF
len: 13; v_gene: TRBV10-3; abundance: NA; j_gene: TRBJ1-6; d_gene: NA; CDR3aa: CAIREYRSSPLHF
len: 14; v_gene: TRBV2; abundance: many; j_gene: TRBJ2-2; d_gene: NA; CDR3aa: CASSLDTNTGELFF
len: 15; v_gene: TRBV7-2; abundance: NA; j_gene: TRBJ1-2; d_gene: TRBD1; CDR3aa: CASNITGTGKRGYTF
len: 15; v_gene: TRBV6-2/TRBV6-3; abundance: NA; j_gene: TRBJ1-2; d_gene: TRBD1; CDR3aa: CASSYSGGGSYGYTF
len: 12; v_gene: TRBV12-3/TRBV12-4; abundance: many; j_gene: TRBJ1-2; d_gene: NA; CDR3aa: CASRATGFGYTF
len: 15; v_gene: TRBV4-1; abundance: few; j_gene: TRBJ1-1; d_gene: TRBD1; CDR3aa: CASSLSTGRSTEAFF
len: 13; v_gene: TRBV15; abundance: many; j_gene: TRBJ2-7; d_gene: NA; CDR3aa: CATSARARYEQYF
len: 14; v_gene: TRBV12-3/TRBV12-4; abundance: NA; j_gene: TRBJ1-1; d_gene: NA; CDR3aa: CASSTDGMNTEAFF
len: 13; v_gene: TRBV20-1; abundance: NA; j_gene: TRBJ1-2; d_gene: NA; CDR3aa: CSARLGGSEGYTF
len: 15; v_gene: TRBV10-2; abundance: NA; j_gene: TRBJ2-7; d_gene: TRBD2; CDR3aa: CASRPGAAGAYEQYF
len: 14; v_gene: TRBV7-9; abundance: NA; j_gene: TRBJ1-1; d_gene: NA; CDR3aa: CASSLPQTLTEAFF
len: 16; v_gene: TRBV5-1; abundance: many; j_gene: TRBJ1-4; d_gene: TRBD1; CDR3aa: CASSYTGAVTNEKLFF